These 30 T cell receptor beta chains share one sample of origin, sequenced in a study of T cells in women clearing cervical HPV infection (dated by TCRdb to the late 2010s). Preparation of the library involved the immunoSEQ multiplex PCR assay. TCRdb re-hosts the immuneACCESS table, in-frame sequences only. Its copies lack some clones; in the studies checked, an unresolved V gene accounts for under half of them, and the cause for the rest is not known. This sample's table contains about 48,000 clones. The ten largest clones represent around 1.5% of the sample. Material for sequencing was blood buffy coat. The receptor set was obtained from a woman aged 18 to 75 with a cervical HPV16 infection that either progressed to CIN3+ or cleared (not recorded which).

CDR3 bases read: TGTGCCAGCACTGGACAGGGGGCAACAACTAATGAAAAA. Translating gives CASTGQGATTNEK. In full, the CDR3 reads CASTGQGATTNEKLFF. This chain uses TRBV28 with TRBJ1-4; 11 bases align to TRBD1. The missing CDR3 end, 3 residues past where the read stops, is filled in from the germline J gene. The CDR3 totals 16 residues. Germline V gene data show CDR1 as MDHEN and CDR2 as SYDVKM. Unmatched junction bases numbered 4, after V lost 7 bases and J lost 0 bases.

Of note for this clone: The CDR3 goes on 3 residues after the read ends, and that part is filled in from the germline J gene. The J gene is TRBJ2-7, the V gene TRBV18, with a tentative D call TRBD1 (6 bases). Trimming shortened V by 3 bases and J by 0 bases, and 15 bases separated the two germline ends. The CDR3 contains 16 residues. Per the germline V gene, CDR1 is KGHSH and CDR2 is LQKENI. CDR3 DNA (partial): TGTGCCAGCTCACCCCCTGACAGGTCCTTCTCCTACGAG. Residues: CASSPPDRSFSYE. From start to end, the CDR3 is CASSPPDRSFSYEQYF.

With respect to this clone: The read comes to an end 3 residues before the CDR3 does, leaving the germline J gene to fill in the end. The chain is built from TRBV2 and TRBJ2-2; D perhaps matches TRBD2 (5 bases). V was cut by 8 bases and J by 2 bases, with 9 bases left in between. CDR1 is SNHLY, CDR2 FYNNEI, per germline. This CDR3 has 13 amino acids. The part of the CDR3 DNA that was read is TGTGCCAGCTCCCTAGCCAACACCGGGGAG. This sequence encodes CASSLANTGE. The whole CDR3 region reads CASSLANTGELFF.

Concerning this clone itself: The CDR3 extends 3 residues past the end of the read, so its final part is completed from the germline J gene. The V and J genes are TRBV20-1 and TRBJ2-5; D is possibly TRBD1 (6 bases). This CDR3 contains 12 residues. V lost 4 bases and J lost 2, with 8 bases in between. From germline, CDR1 is DFQATT and CDR2 SNEGSKA (reference sequence). CDR3 DNA (partial): TGCAGTGCTACCGGACAGCAAGAGACC. This gives the protein CSATGQQET. The full CDR3 reads CSATGQQETQYF.

CDR3 sequence: CASSEGYGYTF. CDR3 bases read: TGTGCCAGCTCGGAGGGCTATGGC. V gene TRBV2 combines with J gene TRBJ1-2; D gene uncertain. The read ends 3 residues before the CDR3 terminus; that terminus is restored from the germline J gene. The V gene's germline CDR1 is SNHLY and CDR2 FYNNEI. V dropped 8 bases and J dropped 4 bases, with 8 bases sitting between them. There are 11 residues in the CDR3.

The CDR3 bases that were read are TGCGCCAGCAGCTTTAAGCCAGGGGGCACGATTACCGGGGAG. This gives the protein CASSFKPGGTITGE. The entire CDR3 is CASSFKPGGTITGELFF. The rearrangement joins TRBV5-1 to TRBJ2-2; 8 bases match TRBD1. Read data end 3 residues before the CDR3 end; the end is taken from the germline J gene. The CDR3 has 17 residues. V shed 2 bases and J 5 bases; nucleotides not matched to a gene: 11. CDR1 and CDR2 (germline): SGHRS, YFSETQ.

Comments on this clone: Read sequence stops 3 residues before the CDR3 end, and the germline J gene provides the missing end. The chain has TRBV20-1 and TRBJ2-3, with 10 bases matching TRBD2. This CDR3 has 15 amino acids. J was trimmed by 2 bases and V by 2 bases; bases with no gene match: 4. Germline V gene lookup returns CDR1 DFQATT and CDR2 SNEGSKA (reference sequence). CDR3 bases read: TGCAGTGCTAGATTCCTAGCGGGAGTCACAGATACG. It translates to CSARFLAGVTDT. The whole CDR3 sequence reads CSARFLAGVTDTQYF.

As concerns this clone: The read falls 3 residues short of the CDR3 end, and the missing part is taken from the germline J gene. The gene calls are TRBV19 and TRBJ2-7, with a possible D match to TRBD2 (6 bases). V was pared by 3 bases and J by 3 bases, with 15 bases between. The CDR3 runs to 15 residues. Germline V gives CDR1 LNHDA, CDR2 SQIVND (reference sequence). The CDR3 spells CASSIGGLSLYEQYF. The DNA read from the CDR3 is TGTGCCAGTAGTATTGGGGGACTCTCCCTCTACGAG.

Worth noting for this clone: Read sequence stops 3 residues before the CDR3 end, and the germline J gene provides the missing end. The J gene is TRBJ2-2, the V gene TRBV19; 9 bases map to TRBD1. Germline V CDR1 and CDR2: LNHDA, SQIVND (reference sequence). This CDR3 region has 15 residues. The V segment lost 6 bases and the J segment 6 bases; nucleotides outside the gene matches: 8. CDR3 loop: CASRLQGAVAGELFF. The sequenced CDR3 bases are TGTGCCAGTAGACTACAGGGGGCTGTCGCCGGGGAG. The whole variable domain, remainder taken from reference TRBV19 and TRBJ2-2, is DGGITQSPKYLFRKEGQNVTLSCEQNLNHDAMYWYRQDPGQGLRLIYYSQIVNDFQKGDIAEGYSVSREKKESFPLTVTSAQKNPTAFYLCASRLQGAVAGELFFGEGSRLTVL.

Points on this clone: The sequence runs out 3 residues before the end of the CDR3; the remainder is reconstructed from the germline J gene. The gene calls are TRBV20-1 and TRBJ2-7; 10 bases match TRBD2. V lost 6 bases and J lost 2; bases outside the gene matches: 10. The CDR3 has 15 amino acids. Germline loops: CDR1 DFQATT, CDR2 SNEGSKA (reference sequence). The CDR3 bases that were read are TGCAGTGCAGAACAATCCAGCGGGAGGGCCTACGAG. Its translation: CSAEQSSGRAYE. The full CDR3 is CSAEQSSGRAYEQYF.

As concerns this clone: The missing CDR3 end, 3 residues past where the read stops, is filled in from the germline J gene. V and J are TRBV2 and TRBJ2-7; no firm D call. Germline CDR1 is SNHLY and CDR2 is FYNNEI. This CDR3 is built from 11 residues. The V and J ends lost 6 bases and 5 bases respectively, with 8 bases between them. CDR3 sequence reads: CASSLVNEQYF. CDR3 DNA (partial): TGTGCCAGCAGCCTAGTGAACGAG.

In the case of this clone: The read comes to an end 3 residues before the CDR3 does, leaving the germline J gene to fill in the end. The V call is TRBV18, the J call TRBJ1-6; 9 positions agree with TRBD1. The CDR3 runs to 19 residues. The germline CDR1 and CDR2 sequences are KGHSH and LQKENI. V lost 3 bases to trimming and J lost 9 bases; unmatched junction nucleotides: 18. CDR3 bases read: TGTGCCAGCTCACCCGTCTGGGACCGAGACAGGGGGGCCCGTTCACCC. This encodes CASSPVWDRDRGARSP. The complete CDR3 reads CASSPVWDRDRGARSPLHF.

Notes on this clone: Coverage ceases 3 residues before the CDR3 finishes, and the germline J gene fills in the end. The rearrangement links TRBV12-5 to TRBJ2-7; maybe TRBD1 (6 bases). The CDR3 length is 17 residues. V gave up 1 base and J gave up 2 bases, with 18 bases separating them. Germline V gene lookup returns CDR1 LGHNT and CDR2 FRNRAP. CDR3 DNA (partial): TGTGCTAGTGGTTTGGCCCCATCAATTACAGGGACCTACGAG. Translating it yields CASGLAPSITGTYE. The whole CDR3 is CASGLAPSITGTYEQYF.

In the case of this clone: The missing CDR3 end, 3 residues past where the read stops, is filled in from the germline J gene. The V gene is TRBV28, the J gene TRBJ2-6; D uncertain. Deletions cut 3 bases from V and 2 bases from J, with 5 bases between. Germline lookup yields CDR1 MDHEN and CDR2 SYDVKM. The CDR3 contains 14 residues. The CDR3 spells CASSFQAGANVLTF. The sequenced CDR3 bases are TGTGCCAGCAGTTTCCAGGCTGGGGCCAACGTC.

Regarding this clone: The read comes to an end 3 residues before the CDR3 does, leaving the germline J gene to fill in the end. J is TRBJ2-1 and V is TRBV20-1; D is undetermined. V lost 1 base to trimming and J lost 0 bases, with 7 bases between them. The CDR3 sequence is 14 residues long. The germline V gene has CDR1 DFQATT and CDR2 SNEGSKA (reference sequence). CDR3 DNA, as far as it was read: TGCAGTGCTAGAGTCTTAAACTCCTACAATGAG. Its protein product is CSARVLNSYNE. The full-length CDR3 reads as CSARVLNSYNEQFF.

Incomplete CDR3 DNA: TGCGCCAGCAGCCAAGTCAGGGGGGTATCTGAA. Protein sequence: CASSQVRGVSE. The whole CDR3 sequence reads CASSQVRGVSEAFF. J is TRBJ1-1 and V is TRBV4-1; TRBD1 matches at 7 bases. The read finishes 3 residues shy of the CDR3 end, and the germline J gene is used to complete it. V dropped 1 base and J dropped 6; count of bases not matched to a gene: 5. Germline V gene lookup returns CDR1 MGHRA and CDR2 YSYEKL. This CDR3 contains 14 residues.

Remarks on this clone: The sequenced fragment ends 3 residues before the CDR3 boundary, so the rest is inferred from the germline J gene. This sequence joins TRBV14 and TRBJ1-2; D ambiguous. CDR1 and CDR2 (germline): SGHDN, FVKESK. CDR3 length equals 14 residues. The CDR3 spells CASSQVAMAARYTF. Partial CDR3 DNA: TGTGCCAGCAGCCAAGTAGCAATGGCTGCCCGG.

Regarding this clone: The DNA ends 3 residues before the CDR3 does, and the rest of the CDR3 is filled in from the germline J gene. This chain links TRBV7-6 with TRBJ2-3; 7 nucleotides match TRBD1. V lost 5 bases, J lost 2 bases, and 7 bases stayed unmatched. CDR1 is SGHVS, CDR2 FNYEAQ, per germline. CDR3 length: 15 amino acids. The CDR3 here is CASSPTGAVTDTQYF. The sequenced part of the CDR3 DNA is TGTGCCAGCAGCCCTACAGGGGCAGTCACAGATACG.

CDR3 protein: CASSQDPRTGVETQYF. CDR3 bases read: TGTGCCAGCAGCCAAGATCCCAGGACAGGGGTAGAGACC. The V call is TRBV3-1 (or the pseudogene TRBV3-2), the J call TRBJ2-5; 9 bases match TRBD1. The read terminates 3 residues ahead of where the CDR3 ends, so the germline J gene completes it. The CDR3 is 16 residues long. CDR1 and CDR2 from the germline V gene are LGHDT and YNNKEL (reference sequence). The V segment lost 0 bases and the J segment 4 bases; nucleotides outside the gene matches: 6.

Worth noting for this clone: The read ends 3 residues early relative to the CDR3; the germline J gene fills the gap. The chain joins TRBV5-1 to TRBJ1-1; D is uncertain. The CDR3 length is 13 residues. V lost 2 bases and J lost 3, with 8 bases in between. CDR1 and CDR2 (germline): SGHRS, YFSETQ. The sequenced part of the CDR3 DNA is TGCGCCAGCAGCTTCGTTGCGGACACTGAA. As protein: CASSFVADTE. The full CDR3 protein is CASSFVADTEAFF.

As to this clone: The read stops 3 residues short of the end of the CDR3; the missing end is completed from the germline J gene. The chain has TRBV20-1 and TRBJ2-5, with D possibly being TRBD2 (6 bases). Between the trimmed V and J ends, which lost 3 bases and 5 bases, there was a span of 19 bases. From germline, CDR1 is DFQATT and CDR2 SNEGSKA (reference sequence). The CDR3 has 15 amino acids. The sequenced part of the CDR3 DNA is TGCAGTGCTAGTATTGGGGGGAGTATCGCGGAGACC. Protein sequence: CSASIGGSIAET. The whole CDR3 sequence is CSASIGGSIAETQYF.

To note about this clone: Sequencing ends 3 residues short of the CDR3 end; the germline J gene provides the rest. The chain has TRBV2 and TRBJ1-5, with D maybe TRBD1 (6 bases). Germline V gives CDR1 SNHLY, CDR2 FYNNEI. This CDR3 is built from 15 residues. Trimming shortened V by 4 bases and J by 7 bases, and 17 bases separated the two germline ends. The CDR3 spells CASSGRGGGAQPQHF. Incomplete CDR3 DNA: TGTGCCAGCAGTGGCCGAGGGGGAGGGGCCCAGCCC.

CDR3 sequence reads: CASTQRQGQRDTQYF. The sequenced CDR3 bases are TGTGCCAGCACCCAACGACAGGGCCAGAGAGATACG. The chain is built from TRBV7-2 and TRBJ2-3; 7 bases fit TRBD1. The read gets to within 3 residues of the CDR3 end, and the germline J gene fills in the rest. This CDR3 has 15 residues. Germline V gene lookup returns CDR1 SGHTA and CDR2 FQGNSA. Trimming at V came to 7 bases and at J to 5 bases, leaving 12 bases not matched to a gene.

Points on this clone: Read coverage stops 3 residues before the CDR3 terminus; the germline J gene supplies the remainder. The chain has TRBV29-1 and TRBJ2-3, with 7 bases that match TRBD1. Germline V gene data show CDR1 as SQVTM and CDR2 as ANQGSEA. J gave up 1 base and V 5 bases, and 6 bases lay outside the gene matches. This CDR3 has 14 residues. Partial CDR3 DNA: TGCAGCGTTCGAGGGGGCGCAGGCACAGATACG. Translated: CSVRGGAGTDT. The entire CDR3 protein reads CSVRGGAGTDTQYF.

A remark on this clone: The CDR3 end lies 3 residues beyond the end of the read and is filled in from the germline J gene. The chain employs TRBV5-6 and TRBJ2-2, with unresolved D. The germline gives CDR1 SGHDT, CDR2 YYEEEE. The CDR3 covers 15 residues. Trimming pared 1 base from V and 0 bases from J, leaving 7 bases between. CDR3 bases read: TGTGCCAGCAGCTTGATTAGAGCGAACACCGGGGAG. Amino acid sequence: CASSLIRANTGE. The entire CDR3 sequence reads CASSLIRANTGELFF.

Turning to this clone: The read ends 3 residues shy of where the CDR3 ends; the end is completed using the germline J gene. V and J are TRBV5-1 and TRBJ1-4, with D tentatively TRBD1 (5 bases). The CDR3 is 15 residues long. The ends were cut back, 2 bases at V and 8 bases at J, with 16 bases in the middle. The germline V gene encodes CDR1 SGHRS and CDR2 YFSETQ. CDR3 DNA, as far as it was read: TGCGCCAGCAGCTTAGGAGCGGGGGGTAAAGAAAAA. This gives the protein CASSLGAGGKEK. The whole CDR3 sequence is CASSLGAGGKEKLFF.

To note about this clone: The CDR3 extends 3 residues past the end of the read, so its final part is completed from the germline J gene. This rearrangement joins TRBV19 to TRBJ1-2, with D hard to call. Trimming stripped 0 bases from V and 0 bases from J, with 5 bases between. Germline V gene sequence: CDR1 LNHDA, CDR2 SQIVND (reference sequence). This CDR3 is built from 14 residues. CDR3 region: CASSIDQTNYGYTF. CDR3 bases read: TGTGCCAGTAGTATAGATCAGACTAACTATGGC.

In the case of this clone: The read gets to within 3 residues of the CDR3 end, and the germline J gene fills in the rest. V and J are TRBV28 and TRBJ2-3; the D gene is possibly TRBD1 (6 bases). The length of the CDR3 is 15 residues. In germline, CDR1 is MDHEN, CDR2 SYDVKM. V was pared by 3 bases and J by 8 bases, with 18 bases between. The CDR3 DNA, read in part, is TGTGCCAGCAGTTTGAGTATGGCCATCAGGGGTACG. Residues: CASSLSMAIRGT. The whole CDR3 sequence reads CASSLSMAIRGTQYF.

In regard to this clone: The read is 3 residues too short to cover the CDR3 end, so that end is filled in from the germline J gene. The rearrangement joins TRBV14 to TRBJ2-7; 7 bases fit TRBD1. There are 17 residues in the CDR3. Germline assignment: CDR1 SGHDN and CDR2 FVKESK. The V segment lost 4 bases and the J segment 5 bases; nucleotides outside the gene matches: 17. Partial CDR3 DNA: TGTGCCAGCAGCCCGATCAGGGGGATACAGGGATCGGACGAG. This codes for CASSPIRGIQGSDE. The whole CDR3 protein is CASSPIRGIQGSDEQYF. The variable domain in full, with the rest retrieved from reference TRBV14 and TRBJ2-7, is EAGVTQFPSHSVIEKGQTVTLRCDPISGHDNLYWYRRVMGKEIKFLLHFVKESKQDESGMPNNRFLAERTGGTYSTLKVQPAELEDSGVYFCASSPIRGIQGSDEQYFGPGTRLTVT.

As for this clone: The read gets to within 3 residues of the CDR3 end, and the germline J gene fills in the rest. V and J are TRBV6-2 or TRBV6-3 and TRBJ2-5; D possibly corresponds to TRBD2 (6 bases). CDR1 is MNHEY, CDR2 SVGEGT, per germline. The CDR3 contains 14 residues. The V end lost 7 bases, the J end lost 4 bases, and 16 bases lay between the germline ends. Incomplete CDR3 DNA: TGTGCCAGCATTCGATCCGGGGGTGGAGAGACC. This encodes CASIRSGGGET. The entire CDR3 reads CASIRSGGGETQYF.